This T cell receptor (beta chain) was sequenced in a study of cytotoxic CD8 clonotypes in ibrutinib-treated CLL. Study details: In all, around 10 patients were relapsed/refractory, around 15 were treatment-naive and fewer than 18 were IGHV unmutated.

Clones were sequenced by immunoSEQ multiplex PCR, and TCRdb holds only the in-frame ones, with some missing. The sample yields about 300,000 clones, around 76% seen once. CDR3 size: 18 residues. Trimming took 0 bases from V and 4 from J; bases not matched to a gene: 10. Germline V gene sequence: CDR1 LGHNA, CDR2 YSLEER. The J gene is TRBJ2-2, the V gene TRBV4-3; 8 bases map to TRBD2. The TCR originated in a human donor with chronic lymphocytic leukemia. This specimen was PBMCs, taken at disease progression, from a patient treated with ibrutinib. As DNA, the CDR3 is TGCGCCAGCAGCCAAGATGCGGTAGCGGGACGCGGCACCGGGGAGCTGTTTTTT. This translates into CASSQDAVAGRGTGELFF.